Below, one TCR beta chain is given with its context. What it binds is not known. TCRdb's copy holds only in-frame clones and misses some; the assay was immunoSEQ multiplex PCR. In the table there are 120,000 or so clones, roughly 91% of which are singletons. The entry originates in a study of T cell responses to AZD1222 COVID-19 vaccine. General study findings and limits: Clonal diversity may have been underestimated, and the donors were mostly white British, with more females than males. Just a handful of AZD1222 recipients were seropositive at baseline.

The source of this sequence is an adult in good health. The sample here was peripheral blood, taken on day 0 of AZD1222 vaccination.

DNA for the CDR3: TGTGCCACCGAGGGGGACAGGAACTACGAGCAGTACTTC. Its protein is CATEGDRNYEQYF. V and J are TRBV5-5 and TRBJ2-7, with 8 bases matching TRBD1. The J segment lost 3 bases and the V segment lost 9 bases, leaving 8 bases of the junction unmatched. Germline V CDR1 and CDR2: SGHKS, YYEKEE (reference sequence). The CDR3 is 13 amino acids.